These 5 T cell receptor beta chains were sequenced from one sample in a study of blood T cell repertoires in COVID-19. The data were produced by immunoSEQ multiplex PCR, yet TCRdb's version contains in-frame clones alone and is incomplete. The sample carries about 58,000 clones, around 83% recorded once. The sample comprised peripheral blood. The receptors originated from a man in his forties or fifties with COVID-19, enrolled during active disease.

V and J are TRBV5-1 and TRBJ2-7, with a possible D match to TRBD1 (6 bases). The V end was cut by 0 bases, the J end by 3 bases, with 16 bases between. Germline V gives CDR1 SGHRS, CDR2 YFSETQ. This CDR3 region has 16 residues. The CDR3 sequence: CASSLESLGRGYEQYF. CDR3 in DNA: TGCGCCAGCAGCTTGGAGTCTCTTGGCAGGGGCTACGAGCAGTACTTC.

V and J are TRBV12-3 or TRBV12-4 and TRBJ1-2; 8 positions agree with TRBD1. The CDR3 consists of 13 residues. The trim removed 5 bases at V and 4 bases at J, leaving 3 bases unmatched. The CDR3 region is CASSPTGVYGYTF. In DNA form, the CDR3 reads TGTGCCAGCAGTCCGACAGGGGTCTATGGCTACACCTTC.

V and J are TRBV11-2 and TRBJ1-2; the match to TRBD1 covers 7 bases. With 5 bases clipped from V and 3 bases from J, the junction kept 3 bases outside the gene matches. The CDR3 has 13 residues. The germline V gene has CDR1 SGHAT and CDR2 FQNNGV. The DNA of the CDR3 is TGTGCCAGCAGCCCCGACAGGGACTATGGCTACACCTTC. It encodes CASSPDRDYGYTF. Full variable domain (outside the CDR3, taken from reference TRBV11-2 and TRBJ1-2): EAGVAQSPRYKIIEKRQSVAFWCNPISGHATLYWYQQILGQGPKLLIQFQNNGVVDDSQLPKDRFSAERLKGVDSTLKIQPAKLEDSAVYLCASSPDRDYGYTFGSGTRLTVV.

Only a few counts were recorded for this clone. The V call is TRBV5-4, the J call TRBJ2-7; TRBD2 matches at 7 bases. V lost 2 bases and J lost 2; bases outside the gene matches: 4. This CDR3 has 14 amino acids. Germline V gene data show CDR1 as SGHNT and CDR2 as YYREEE (reference sequence). The CDR3 is CASSLERGPYEQYF. The CDR3 nucleotides are TGTGCCAGCAGCTTAGAGCGGGGACCCTACGAGCAGTACTTC.

This chain uses TRBV28 with TRBJ1-5; no definite D call. The CDR3 contains 15 residues. Looked up from germline, CDR1 is MDHEN and CDR2 is SYDVKM. V was cut by 3 bases and J by 2 bases, with 11 bases left in between. CDR3 protein: CASSLGGNRNQPQHF. The CDR3 region has the DNA TGTGCCAGCAGTTTGGGAGGGAATCGCAATCAGCCCCAGCATTTT.